A single sample is the source of the 16 T cell receptor beta chains below, sequenced in a study of patients and donors after allogeneic stem cell transplantation. TCRdb independently ran MiXCR on the RT-PCR reads; one entry per CDR3 protein. The sample holds about 960,000 distinct CDR3 sequences, roughly 18% seen once. What was sequenced was blood, either unsorted or a sorted T cell fraction (not recorded which). Every receptor here comes from a human donor who was either an allogeneic HSCT recipient or a stem cell or donor lymphocyte infusion donor (not recorded which). It is not recorded whose cells these are; they may come from a transplant donor.

The J gene is TRBJ2-1, the V gene TRBV7-8, with 7 bases identical to TRBD2. Losses at the gene ends were 5 bases for V and 9 bases for J; bases not matched to a gene: 16. Germline V CDR1 and CDR2: SGHVS, FQNEAQ. This CDR3 contains 16 residues. The CDR3 loop is CASSPRTSKLESEQFF. The CDR3, as DNA: TGTGCCAGCAGCCCCCGGACTAGTAAGCTGGAAAGTGAGCAGTTCTTC.

J is TRBJ1-5 and V is TRBV12-3 or TRBV12-4, with D perhaps matching TRBD1 (6 bases). This CDR3 is built from 18 residues. V was shortened by 3 bases and J by 5 bases, with 23 bases between the two germline ends. In nucleotides, the CDR3 is TGTGCCAGCAGTTTCAGAAGTTGGCCCCAGGGGCACGATCAGCCCCAGCATTTT. Protein: CASSFRSWPQGHDQPQHF.

This clonotype was seen a handful of times. This rearrangement joins TRBV12-3 or TRBV12-4 to TRBJ2-1; 8 nucleotides match TRBD2. The J segment lost 9 bases and the V segment lost 5 bases, leaving 12 bases of the junction unmatched. The CDR3 is made up of 15 amino acids. CDR3 amino acids: CASSPGVAGFGEQFF. DNA of the CDR3: TGTGCCAGCAGTCCGGGGGTAGCGGGATTCGGTGAGCAGTTCTTC.

The CDR3 region has the DNA TGTGCCAGCAGTTTATGGGGACAGGGCGAGCAGTACTTC. It codes for CASSLWGQGEQYF. The V call is TRBV27, the J call TRBJ2-7; 9 bases are a match to TRBD1. Germline trimming cut 1 base from V and 6 bases from J; bases unmatched to any gene: 1. The CDR3 extends over 13 amino acids. Germline-derived CDR1 and CDR2 are MNHEY and SMNVEV (reference sequence).

This chain connects TRBV5-1 to TRBJ1-1; a weak D match, TRBD1 (6 bases). The ends were cut back, 2 bases at V and 3 bases at J, with 17 bases in the middle. Germline values: CDR1 SGHRS, CDR2 YFSETQ. The CDR3 is 16 amino acids. The CDR3 loop is CASSFRGEFRYTEAFF. The CDR3 DNA sequence: TGCGCCAGCAGCTTCAGGGGCGAATTTCGGTACACTGAAGCTTTCTTT.

This clonotype was observed at least ten times. The chain recombines TRBV7-2 with TRBJ1-3; D unresolved. This CDR3 is 15 amino acids long. The germline CDR1 and CDR2 sequences are SGHTA and FQGNSA. The V end lost 1 base, the J end lost 0 bases, and 7 bases lay between the germline ends. This CDR3 reads CASSLVRSSGNTIYF. Here the CDR3 DNA reads TGTGCCAGCAGCTTAGTTCGGAGCTCTGGAAACACCATATATTTT.

This clonotype was counted a few times. The genes are TRBV12-3 or TRBV12-4 and TRBJ1-2, with 8 bases fitting TRBD1. Trimming removed 7 bases from V and 6 bases from J; junction bases left unmatched: 7. The CDR3 runs 13 residues. The CDR3 sequence is CASTPTGVNGYTF. In DNA, the CDR3 is TGTGCCAGCACCCCGACAGGGGTCAATGGCTACACCTTC.

This clonotype was observed a few times. The rearrangement uses TRBV7-2 and TRBJ1-2; D is possibly TRBD1 (6 bases). This CDR3 is built from 13 residues. The ends were cut back, 5 bases at V and 3 bases at J, with 10 bases in the middle. CDR1 SGHTA and CDR2 FQGNSA come from the germline V gene. CDR3 DNA sequence: TGTGCCAGCAGCAACAGGGTAGACTATGGCTACACCTTC. This codes for CASSNRVDYGYTF.

This clonotype was found many times. The V gene is TRBV12-3 or TRBV12-4, the J gene TRBJ2-1; 7 nucleotides agree with TRBD2. CDR3 size: 15 residues. The J segment lost 4 bases and the V segment lost 2 bases, leaving 5 bases of the junction unmatched. CDR3 in amino acids: CASSLFPGGYNEQFF. The CDR3, as DNA: TGTGCCAGCAGTTTATTTCCGGGGGGATACAATGAGCAGTTCTTC.

This clonotype was recorded many times. The rearrangement links TRBV12-3 or TRBV12-4 to TRBJ2-3; 8 nucleotides align to TRBD2. This CDR3 has 15 residues. Trimming cost V 4 bases and J 1 base; bases outside gene matches: 4. CDR3 protein: CASSSSGRRTDTQYF. The CDR3 DNA sequence: TGTGCCAGCAGTTCTAGCGGGCGACGCACAGATACGCAGTATTTT.

This clonotype was detected a few times. The chain is built from TRBV29-1 and TRBJ1-2, with 7 bases fitting TRBD1. The CDR3 loop spans 16 amino acids. CDR1 and CDR2 (germline): SQVTM, ANQGSEA. The V segment lost 3 bases and the J segment 2 bases; nucleotides outside the gene matches: 12. CDR3 DNA: TGCAGCGTTGACGGACAGGCCGAAACTTTGAACTATGGCTACACCTTC. It specifies CSVDGQAETLNYGYTF.

This chain joins TRBV20-1 and TRBJ2-4; the D is unclear. The CDR3 runs to 14 residues. V was trimmed by 0 bases and J by 0 bases, leaving 6 bases between them. Looked up from germline, CDR1 is DFQATT and CDR2 is SNEGSKA (reference sequence). The CDR3 DNA reads TGCAGTGCTAGAGATCGACTAGCCAAAAACATTCAGTACTTC. Translated, it gives CSARDRLAKNIQYF.

The rearrangement links TRBV5-1 to TRBJ2-5; D is unresolved. With 0 bases removed from V and 2 bases from J, the gap between germline ends came to 11 bases. Germline assignment: CDR1 SGHRS and CDR2 YFSETQ. The CDR3 consists of 15 residues. For the CDR3, the DNA is TGCGCCAGCAGCTTGGGGGCAGGACGACAAGAGACCCAGTACTTC. Translated, it gives CASSLGAGRQETQYF.

The chain is built from TRBV12-3 or TRBV12-4 and TRBJ2-3, with TRBD2 as a possible D gene (6 bases). V lost 5 bases, J lost 0 bases, and 18 bases lay in between. This CDR3 is built from 17 residues. The CDR3 here is CASSPPWDWESTDTQYF. Here the CDR3 DNA reads TGTGCCAGCAGTCCCCCCTGGGACTGGGAAAGCACAGATACGCAGTATTTT.

J is TRBJ1-5 and V is TRBV4-2, with D unclear. V was clipped by 0 bases and J by 2 bases, with 11 bases between them. This CDR3 is 16 amino acids long. CDR1 is LGHNA and CDR2 is YNFKEQ in the germline V gene. Here the CDR3 DNA reads TGTGCCAGCAGCCAAGATCTGTTTTCGGGCAATCAGCCCCAGCATTTT. This codes for CASSQDLFSGNQPQHF.

This clonotype was seen a handful of times. J is TRBJ2-1 and V is TRBV20-1, with a possible D match to TRBD2 (6 bases). This CDR3 region has 16 residues. Germline CDR1 reads DFQATT; CDR2 reads SNEGSKA (reference sequence). Trimming pared 0 bases from V and 5 bases from J, leaving 17 bases between. CDR3 sequence: CSARDPGEGINNEQFF. The CDR3 nucleotides are TGCAGTGCTAGAGATCCGGGAGAGGGGATTAACAATGAGCAGTTCTTC.